This entry is about one T cell receptor (beta chain). Researchers took RNA transcripts and amplified the TCR beta CDR3 regions from them. The primer set for the first-round RT-PCR of the TCR CDR3 was HTBI. One entry per CDR3 protein results from TCRdb running MiXCR on the multiplex PCR reads. The table lists hundreds of thousands of distinct CDR3 sequences, 15% to 20% of them singletons. This sample is drawn from a study of T cells in Graves' hyperthyroidism and ophthalmopathy. The CDR3 runs to 14 residues. V was clipped by 3 bases and J by 4 bases, with 10 bases between them. Germline V gene lookup returns CDR1 MNHEY and CDR2 SMNVEV (reference sequence).

Sequencing was carried out using blood. The TCR originated in a middle-aged man with Graves' ophthalmopathy. The chain combines TRBV27 with TRBJ1-5, with no clear D. The CDR3 region is CASSLLGVNQPQHF. As DNA, the CDR3 is TGTGCCAGCAGTTTGTTAGGCGTGAATCAGCCCCAGCATTTT.